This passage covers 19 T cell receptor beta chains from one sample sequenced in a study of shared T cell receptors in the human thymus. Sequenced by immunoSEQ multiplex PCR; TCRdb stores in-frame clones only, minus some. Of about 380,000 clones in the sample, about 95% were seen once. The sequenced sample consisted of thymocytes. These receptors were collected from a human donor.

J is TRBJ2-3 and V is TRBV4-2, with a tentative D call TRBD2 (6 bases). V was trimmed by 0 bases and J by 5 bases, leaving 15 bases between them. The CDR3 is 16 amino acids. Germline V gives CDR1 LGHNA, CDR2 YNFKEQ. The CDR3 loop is CASSQEPSRERDTQYF. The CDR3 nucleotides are TGTGCCAGCAGCCAAGAACCTTCCCGGGAGAGAGATACGCAGTATTTT.

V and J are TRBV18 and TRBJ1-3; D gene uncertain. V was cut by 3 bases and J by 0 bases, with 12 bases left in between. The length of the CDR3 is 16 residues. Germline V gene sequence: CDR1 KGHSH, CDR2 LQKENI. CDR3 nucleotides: TGTGCCAGCTCACCGTTGGGGAGCGACTCTGGAAACACCATATATTTT. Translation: CASSPLGSDSGNTIYF. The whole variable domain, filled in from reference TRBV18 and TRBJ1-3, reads NAGVMQNPRHLVRRRGQEARLRCSPMKGHSHVYWYRQLPEEGLKFMVYLQKENIIDESGMPKERFSAEFPKEGPSILRIQQVVRGDSAAYFCASSPLGSDSGNTIYFGEGSWLTVV.

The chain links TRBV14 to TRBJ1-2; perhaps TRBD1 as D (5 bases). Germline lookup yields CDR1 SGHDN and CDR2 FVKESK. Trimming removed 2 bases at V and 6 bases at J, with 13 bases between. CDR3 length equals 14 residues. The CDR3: CASSQQDGDHGYTF. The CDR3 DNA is TGTGCCAGCAGCCAACAGGACGGGGACCATGGCTACACCTTC. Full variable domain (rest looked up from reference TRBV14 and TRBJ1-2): EAGVTQFPSHSVIEKGQTVTLRCDPISGHDNLYWYRRVMGKEIKFLLHFVKESKQDESGMPNNRFLAERTGGTYSTLKVQPAELEDSGVYFCASSQQDGDHGYTFGSGTRLTVV.

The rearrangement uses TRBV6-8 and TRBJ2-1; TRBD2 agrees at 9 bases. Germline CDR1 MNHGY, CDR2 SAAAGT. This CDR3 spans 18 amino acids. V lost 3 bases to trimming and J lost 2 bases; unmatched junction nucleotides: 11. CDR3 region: CASSYAVPSGTTYNEQFF. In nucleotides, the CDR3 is TGTGCCAGCAGTTATGCCGTGCCTAGCGGGACGACCTACAATGAGCAGTTCTTC.

The CDR3 DNA follows: TGTGCCAGCTCACCACGGGACGGAGACTCCTACGAGCAGTACTTC. It encodes CASSPRDGDSYEQYF. The chain employs TRBV18 and TRBJ2-7; tentatively, D is TRBD1 or TRBD2 (5 bases each). V was clipped by 1 base and J by 0 bases, with 10 bases between them. Germline values: CDR1 KGHSH, CDR2 LQKENI. CDR3 length: 15 amino acids.

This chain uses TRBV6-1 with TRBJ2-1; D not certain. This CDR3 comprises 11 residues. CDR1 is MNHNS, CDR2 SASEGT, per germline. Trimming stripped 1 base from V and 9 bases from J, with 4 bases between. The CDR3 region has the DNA TGTGCCAGCAGTGAAGGGTGTGAGCAGTTCTTC. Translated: CASSEGCEQFF.

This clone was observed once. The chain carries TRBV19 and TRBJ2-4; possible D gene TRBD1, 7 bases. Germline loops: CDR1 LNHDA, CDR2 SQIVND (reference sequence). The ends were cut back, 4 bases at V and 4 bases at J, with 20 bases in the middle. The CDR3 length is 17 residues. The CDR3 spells CASSNDPRGVAKNIQYF. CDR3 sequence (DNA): TGTGCCAGTAGTAACGACCCCAGGGGGGTAGCGAAAAACATTCAGTACTTC.

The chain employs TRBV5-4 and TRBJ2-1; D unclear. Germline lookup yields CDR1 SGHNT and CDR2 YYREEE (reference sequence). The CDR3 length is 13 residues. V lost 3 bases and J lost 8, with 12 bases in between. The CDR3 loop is CASSYPALDEQFF. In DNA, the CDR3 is TGTGCCAGCAGCTACCCGGCCCTCGATGAGCAGTTCTTC.

CDR3 loop: CASSRGTTRSYEQYF. The CDR3 bases are TGTGCCAGTTCTCGGGGGACAACCCGCTCCTACGAGCAGTACTTC. The chain uses TRBV19 and TRBJ2-7; perhaps D is TRBD1 or TRBD2 (6 bases each). CDR3 length: 15 residues. Looked up from germline, CDR1 is LNHDA and CDR2 is SQIVND (reference sequence). Deletions cut 8 bases from V and 0 bases from J, with 17 bases between.

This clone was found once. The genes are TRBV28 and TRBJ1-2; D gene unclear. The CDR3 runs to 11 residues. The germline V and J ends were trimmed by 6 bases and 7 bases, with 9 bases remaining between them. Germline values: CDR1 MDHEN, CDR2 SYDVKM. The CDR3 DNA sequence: TGTGCCAGCAGATCAAGAAGTGGCTACACCTTC. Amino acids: CASRSRSGYTF.

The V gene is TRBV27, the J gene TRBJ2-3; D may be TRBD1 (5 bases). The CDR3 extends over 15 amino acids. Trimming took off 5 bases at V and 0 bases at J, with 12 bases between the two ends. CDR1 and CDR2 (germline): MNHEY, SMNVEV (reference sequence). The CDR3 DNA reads TGTGCCAGCAGTCCGAGGACACCGAGCACAGATACGCAGTATTTT. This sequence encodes CASSPRTPSTDTQYF.

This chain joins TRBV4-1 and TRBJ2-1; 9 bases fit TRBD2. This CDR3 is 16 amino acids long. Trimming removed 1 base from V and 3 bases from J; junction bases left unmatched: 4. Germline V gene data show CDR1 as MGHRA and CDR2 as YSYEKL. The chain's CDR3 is CASSQGGAGGYNEQFF. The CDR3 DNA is TGCGCCAGCAGCCAAGGGGGAGCGGGAGGCTACAATGAGCAGTTCTTC.

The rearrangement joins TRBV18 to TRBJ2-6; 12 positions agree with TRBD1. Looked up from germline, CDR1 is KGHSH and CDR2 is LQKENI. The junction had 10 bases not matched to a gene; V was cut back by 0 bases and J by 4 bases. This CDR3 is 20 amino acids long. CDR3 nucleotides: TGTGCCAGCTCACCACCCCAAGGAGGGACAGGGGGCGCCGGGGCCAACGTCCTGACTTTC. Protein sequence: CASSPPQGGTGGAGANVLTF.

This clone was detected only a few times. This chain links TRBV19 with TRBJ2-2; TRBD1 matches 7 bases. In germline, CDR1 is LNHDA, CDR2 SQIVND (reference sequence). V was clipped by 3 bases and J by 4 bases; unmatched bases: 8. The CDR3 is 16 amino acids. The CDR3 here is CASSIVGQVGTGELFF. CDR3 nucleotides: TGTGCCAGTAGTATTGTTGGACAGGTCGGCACCGGGGAGCTGTTTTTT.

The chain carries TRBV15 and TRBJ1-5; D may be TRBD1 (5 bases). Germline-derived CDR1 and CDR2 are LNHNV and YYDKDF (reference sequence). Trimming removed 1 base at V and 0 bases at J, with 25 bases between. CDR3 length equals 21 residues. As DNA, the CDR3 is TGTGCCACCAGCAGAGCCCTGGGGACGCTGACAGAAACTTATAGCAATCAGCCCCAGCATTTT. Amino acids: CATSRALGTLTETYSNQPQHF.

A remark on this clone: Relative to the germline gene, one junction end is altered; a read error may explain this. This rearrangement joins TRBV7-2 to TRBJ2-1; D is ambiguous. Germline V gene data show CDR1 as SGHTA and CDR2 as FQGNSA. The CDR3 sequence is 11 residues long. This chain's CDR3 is CANSLRNEQFF. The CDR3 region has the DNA TGTGCCAACAGCTTAAGGAATGAGCAGTTCTTC.

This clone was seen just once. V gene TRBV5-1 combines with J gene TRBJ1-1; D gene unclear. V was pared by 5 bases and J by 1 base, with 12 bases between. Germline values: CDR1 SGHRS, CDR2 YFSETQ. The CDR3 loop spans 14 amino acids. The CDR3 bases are TGCGCCAGCAGTAGGATTGGTCGGAACACTGAAGCTTTCTTT. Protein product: CASSRIGRNTEAFF.

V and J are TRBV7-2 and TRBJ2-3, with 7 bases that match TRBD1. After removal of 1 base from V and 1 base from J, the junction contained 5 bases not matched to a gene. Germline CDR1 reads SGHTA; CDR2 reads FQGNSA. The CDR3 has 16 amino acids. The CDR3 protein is CASSLVQGTGTDTQYF. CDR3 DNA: TGTGCCAGCAGCTTAGTGCAAGGGACAGGCACAGATACGCAGTATTTT. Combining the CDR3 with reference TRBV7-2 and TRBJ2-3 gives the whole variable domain GAGVSQSPSNKVTEKGKDVELRCDPISGHTALYWYRQSLGQGLEFLIYFQGNSAPDKSGLPSDRFSAERTGGSVSTLTIQRTQQEDSAVYLCASSLVQGTGTDTQYFGPGTRLTVL.

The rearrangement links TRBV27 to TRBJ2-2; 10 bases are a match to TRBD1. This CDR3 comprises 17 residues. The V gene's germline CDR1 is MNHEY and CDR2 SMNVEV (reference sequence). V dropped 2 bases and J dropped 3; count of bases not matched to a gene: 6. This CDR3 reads CASSLTVGQGYTGELFF. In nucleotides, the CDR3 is TGTGCCAGCAGTTTAACCGTGGGACAGGGGTACACCGGGGAGCTGTTTTTT.